The rows below give T cell receptor beta chains drawn from one sample of a study of technical replicates of blood from a few donors. Method: immunoSEQ multiplex PCR; TCRdb's copy keeps in-frame clones and lacks some. The sample consists of around 57,000 clones, 94% of them appearing once. The specimen was T cells isolated from PBMCs. These receptors came from a human donor in good health. The CDR3 runs from the conserved cysteine through the conserved F or W. Only part of the rows carry a size: once, few, many, or a class if the clone is expanded.

v_call	j_call	clone_size	cdr3_aa
TRBV7-9	TRBJ1-6	-	CATRGTYNSPLHF
TRBV5-1	TRBJ2-1	-	CASSLGLSASNEQFF
TRBV7-9	TRBJ2-7	-	CASSGGSYEQYF
TRBV10-3	TRBJ1-2	-	CAISELRREGRPYGYTF
TRBV5-4	TRBJ1-6	-	CASSSPGGALLSYNSPLHF
TRBV7-9	TRBJ2-3	-	CASSPGGSTDTQYF
TRBV16	TRBJ1-1	-	CASSRTDTTEAFF
TRBV16	TRBJ1-6	-	CASSQGRGQNSPLHF
TRBV11-2	TRBJ2-5	few	CASRGGVQETQYF
TRBV11-3	TRBJ2-6	-	CASNSRRGGSGANVLTF
TRBV28	TRBJ2-7	-	CASRRTGLAYEQYF
TRBV5-4	TRBJ2-3	-	CASSLAGAGSDTQYF
TRBV28	TRBJ2-7	-	CASSPRGYGEQYF
TRBV5-4	TRBJ2-1	-	CASSLSYIGTSVGNEQFF
TRBV5-1	TRBJ2-3	once	CASSGRTGPADTQYF
TRBV6-5	TRBJ2-7	-	CASSYARASEQYF
TRBV28	TRBJ2-7	-	CASSLYPLDRTYEQYF
TRBV9	TRBJ2-7	-	CASSGSDSSYEQYF
TRBV28	TRBJ2-7	-	CASPPLAGEGEGYEQYF
TRBV5-1	TRBJ2-1	-	CASSSGPSGINEQFF
TRBV5-1	TRBJ1-1	-	CASSEGQGGTEAFF
TRBV29-1	TRBJ1-4	-	CSVGRGTANEKLFF
TRBV7-9	TRBJ1-4	-	CASSLEAGDNKGKLFF
TRBV6-6	TRBJ1-1	-	CASSQQGNTEAFF
TRBV9	TRBJ2-7	once	CASSVESSYEQYF
TRBV5-1	TRBJ1-1	once	CASSLRPGQGAVGTEAFF
TRBV7-9	TRBJ1-1	-	CASSFLRDSPTEAFF
TRBV5-1	TRBJ1-4	-	CASSAKIGTSHNEKLFF
TRBV10-3	TRBJ2-5	-	CAISEPSLEETQYF
TRBV5-1	TRBJ2-3	-	CASSPTAGGDTQYF
TRBV9	TRBJ1-1	-	CASSVDRVGVMDTEAFF
TRBV6-5	TRBJ1-2	-	CASSYRGAPGYGYTF
TRBV7-6	TRBJ2-7	-	CASSLEPGQVFDEQYF
TRBV7-9	TRBJ1-2	-	CASSFRQGVYGYTF
TRBV7-9	TRBJ2-1	few	CASSFPSGHNNEQFF
TRBV11-2	TRBJ1-1	-	CASSLDRVGPEAFF
TRBV5-4	TRBJ1-6	-	CASSKVPQGSYNSPLHF
TRBV5-4	TRBJ1-2	-	CASSAGGGYGYTF
TRBV29-1	TRBJ2-1	-	CSVAADRGFDEQFF
TRBV11-2	TRBJ2-1	-	CASRNEPPDILFF
TRBV29-1	TRBJ2-5	-	CSVGSRGQETQYF
TRBV5-1	TRBJ1-1	-	CASSQQGANTEAFF
TRBV12-5	TRBJ2-3	-	CASERQNRGFTDTQYF
TRBV7-2	TRBJ1-5	-	CASSIYSGATQPQHF
TRBV7-6	TRBJ2-1	-	CASSLGDSPSYNEQFF
TRBV5-4	TRBJ1-1	-	CASSRGDREVTEAFF